Presented here are 3 T cell receptor beta chains from one specimen sequenced in a study of radiotherapy plus CTLA-4 blockade in lung cancer. The assay was immunoSEQ multiplex PCR, and TCRdb's table has in-frame clones only and misses some. Among around 53,000 clones listed, 86% were seen once. Material: peripheral blood, obtained from a patient treated with radiotherapy plus ipilimumab. The source is a human donor with non-small cell lung cancer that progressed on radiotherapy plus ipilimumab. Some clones in this sample may be carry-over from other donors' samples.

CDR3 in amino acids: CASSQDTHPKSHRGLSTEAFF. The CDR3 DNA is TGTGCCAGCAGCCAAGATACCCACCCCAAGTCGCACAGGGGGCTTAGCACTGAAGCTTTCTTT. This rearrangement joins TRBV4-2 to TRBJ1-1; 9 positions match TRBD1. This CDR3 has 21 residues. Germline CDR1 and CDR2: LGHNA and YNFKEQ. The V segment lost 0 bases and the J segment 4 bases; nucleotides outside the gene matches: 21.

The chain couples TRBV19 to TRBJ2-3, with TRBD2 matching over 11 bases. V shed 7 bases, J shed 5 bases, and the junction held 17 bases outside the gene matches. The CDR3 loop spans 18 amino acids. Germline V gene lookup returns CDR1 LNHDA and CDR2 SQIVND (reference sequence). The DNA of the CDR3 is TGTGCCAGTACCCCCACGGCCCGGGTAGCGGGAGGGGGAGATACGCAGTATTTT. Translating gives CASTPTARVAGGGDTQYF.

This chain links TRBV25-1 with TRBJ2-2; D gene ambiguous. The V gene lost 7 bases and the J gene lost 9 bases, with 18 bases spanning the gap. This CDR3 is built from 14 residues. Germline CDR1 reads MGHDK; CDR2 reads SYGVNS. The CDR3 nucleotides are TGTGCCAGCACTAGTTCGGGTTATGTGAGGGAGCTGTTTTTT. It translates to CASTSSGYVRELFF.